This T cell receptor beta chain was sequenced in a study of PD-L1 blockade in urothelial cancer. Specified time point: pretreatment peripheral blood. Libraries were prepared by immunoSEQ multiplex PCR; TCRdb keeps only in-frame clonotypes and omits some of them. The top ten hold about 2.9% of the sample, which has roughly 63,000 clones, around 86% seen once. In germline, CDR1 is SQVTM, CDR2 ANQGSEA. This CDR3 has 15 amino acids. The germline V and J ends were trimmed by 4 bases and 3 bases, with 18 bases remaining between them. This TCR was sampled from a man in his sixties or seventies with urothelial cancer. Sequenced material: PBMCs, taken around atezolizumab (anti-PD-L1) treatment. This chain connects TRBV29-1 to TRBJ1-2; D perhaps matches TRBD1 (6 bases). CDR3 coding DNA: TGCAGCGTTGGGGGGGGTGAGGGGGACTACTATGGCTACACCTTC. It specifies CSVGGGEGDYYGYTF.